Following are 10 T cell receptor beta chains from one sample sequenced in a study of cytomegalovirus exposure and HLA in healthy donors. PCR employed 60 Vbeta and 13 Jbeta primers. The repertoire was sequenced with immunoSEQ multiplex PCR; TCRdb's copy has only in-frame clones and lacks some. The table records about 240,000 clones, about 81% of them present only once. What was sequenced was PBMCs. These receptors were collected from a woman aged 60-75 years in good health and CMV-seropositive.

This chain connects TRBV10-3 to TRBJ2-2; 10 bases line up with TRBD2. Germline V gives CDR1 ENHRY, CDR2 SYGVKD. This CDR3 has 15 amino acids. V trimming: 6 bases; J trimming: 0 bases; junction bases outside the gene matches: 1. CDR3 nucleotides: TGTGCCATCAGCGGACTAGCGGCGAACACCGGGGAGCTGTTTTTT. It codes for CAISGLAANTGELFF.

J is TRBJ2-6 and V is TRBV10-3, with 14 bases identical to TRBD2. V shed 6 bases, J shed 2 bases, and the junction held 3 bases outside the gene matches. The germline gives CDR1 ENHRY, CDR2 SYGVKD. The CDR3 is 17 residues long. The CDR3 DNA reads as TGTGCCATCAGCGAGGGACTAGCGGGAGCTGGGGCCAACGTCCTGACTTTC. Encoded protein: CAISEGLAGAGANVLTF.

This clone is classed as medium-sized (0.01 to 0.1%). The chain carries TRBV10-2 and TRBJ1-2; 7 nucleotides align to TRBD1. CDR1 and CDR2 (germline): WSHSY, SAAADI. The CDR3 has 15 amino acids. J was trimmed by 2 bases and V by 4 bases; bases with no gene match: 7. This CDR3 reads CASSALTGTNYGYTF. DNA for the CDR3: TGCGCCAGCAGTGCCTTGACAGGGACCAACTATGGCTACACCTTC.

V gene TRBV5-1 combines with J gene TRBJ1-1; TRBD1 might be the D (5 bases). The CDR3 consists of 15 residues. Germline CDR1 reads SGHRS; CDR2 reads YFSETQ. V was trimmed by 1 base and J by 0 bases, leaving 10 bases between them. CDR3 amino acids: CASSLWGKVNTEAFF. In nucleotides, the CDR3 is TGCGCCAGCAGCTTGTGGGGCAAGGTGAACACTGAAGCTTTCTTT.

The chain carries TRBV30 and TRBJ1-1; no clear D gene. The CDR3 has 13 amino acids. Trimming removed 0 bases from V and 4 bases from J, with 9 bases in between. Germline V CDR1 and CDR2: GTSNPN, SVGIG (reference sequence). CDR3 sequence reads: CAWSVSSGTEAFF. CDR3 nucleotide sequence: TGTGCCTGGAGTGTATCCAGTGGCACTGAAGCTTTCTTT.

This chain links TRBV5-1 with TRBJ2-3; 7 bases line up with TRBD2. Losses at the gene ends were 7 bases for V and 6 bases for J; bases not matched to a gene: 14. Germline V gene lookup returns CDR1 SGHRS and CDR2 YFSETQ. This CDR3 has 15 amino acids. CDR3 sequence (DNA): TGCGCCAGCGGCGGGCGGGAGTCCCCGGTCGATACGCAGTATTTT. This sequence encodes CASGGRESPVDTQYF.

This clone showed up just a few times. Here the CDR3 reads CASSPRGSDTEAFF. As DNA, the CDR3 is TGTGCCAGCAGCCCCCGGGGGTCGGACACTGAAGCTTTCTTT. The chain carries TRBV7-9 and TRBJ1-1, with D possibly matching TRBD1 (5 bases). Germline V gene sequence: CDR1 SEHNR, CDR2 FQNEAQ (reference sequence). The CDR3 consists of 14 residues. V lost 5 bases and J lost 3, with 13 bases in between.

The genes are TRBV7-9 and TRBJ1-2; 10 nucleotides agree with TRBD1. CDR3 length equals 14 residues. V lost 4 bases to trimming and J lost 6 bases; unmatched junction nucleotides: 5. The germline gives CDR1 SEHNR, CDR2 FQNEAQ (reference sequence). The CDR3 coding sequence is TGTGCCAGCAGCTCGGGACAGGGGCACAATGGCTACACCTTC. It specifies CASSSGQGHNGYTF.

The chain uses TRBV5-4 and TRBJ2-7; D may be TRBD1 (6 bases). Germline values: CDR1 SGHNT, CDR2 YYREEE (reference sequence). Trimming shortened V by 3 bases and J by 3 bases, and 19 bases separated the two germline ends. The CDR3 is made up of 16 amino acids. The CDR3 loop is CASSSLGEQGHYEQYF. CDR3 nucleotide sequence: TGTGCCAGCAGCTCCCTTGGGGAACAGGGTCACTACGAGCAGTACTTC.

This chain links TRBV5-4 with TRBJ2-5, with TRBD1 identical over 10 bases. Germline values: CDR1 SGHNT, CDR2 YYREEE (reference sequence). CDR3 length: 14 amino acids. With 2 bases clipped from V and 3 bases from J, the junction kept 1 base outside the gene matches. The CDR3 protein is CASSFGTGEETQYF. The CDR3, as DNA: TGTGCCAGCAGCTTCGGGACAGGGGAAGAGACCCAGTACTTC.